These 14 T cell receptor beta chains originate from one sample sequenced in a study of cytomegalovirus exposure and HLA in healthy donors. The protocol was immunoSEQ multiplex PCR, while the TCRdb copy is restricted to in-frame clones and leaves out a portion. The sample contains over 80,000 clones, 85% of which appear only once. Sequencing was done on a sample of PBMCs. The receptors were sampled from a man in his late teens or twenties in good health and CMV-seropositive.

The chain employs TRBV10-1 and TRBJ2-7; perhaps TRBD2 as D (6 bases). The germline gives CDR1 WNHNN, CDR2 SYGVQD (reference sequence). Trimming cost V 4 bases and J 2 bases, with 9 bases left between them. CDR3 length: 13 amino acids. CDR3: CASSAGTAYEQYF. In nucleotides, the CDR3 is TGCGCCAGCAGTGCCGGGACTGCCTACGAGCAGTACTTC.

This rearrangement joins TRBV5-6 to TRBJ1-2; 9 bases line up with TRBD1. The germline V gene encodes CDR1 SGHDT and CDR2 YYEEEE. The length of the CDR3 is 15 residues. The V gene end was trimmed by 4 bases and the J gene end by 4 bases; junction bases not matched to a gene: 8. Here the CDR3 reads CASSPQGAVVYGYTF. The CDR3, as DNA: TGTGCCAGCAGCCCACAGGGGGCGGTGGTCTATGGCTACACCTTC.

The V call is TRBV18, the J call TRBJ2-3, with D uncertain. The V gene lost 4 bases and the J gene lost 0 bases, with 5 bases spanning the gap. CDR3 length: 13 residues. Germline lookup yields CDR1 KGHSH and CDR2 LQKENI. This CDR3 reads CASSLLSTDTQYF. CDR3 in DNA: TGTGCCAGCTCACTTCTTAGCACAGATACGCAGTATTTT.

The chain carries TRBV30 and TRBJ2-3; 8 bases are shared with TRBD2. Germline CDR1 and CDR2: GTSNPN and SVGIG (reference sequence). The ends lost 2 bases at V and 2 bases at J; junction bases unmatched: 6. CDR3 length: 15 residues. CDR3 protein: CAWSSQGLVTDTQYF. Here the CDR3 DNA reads TGTGCCTGGAGTTCACAGGGACTAGTCACAGATACGCAGTATTTT.

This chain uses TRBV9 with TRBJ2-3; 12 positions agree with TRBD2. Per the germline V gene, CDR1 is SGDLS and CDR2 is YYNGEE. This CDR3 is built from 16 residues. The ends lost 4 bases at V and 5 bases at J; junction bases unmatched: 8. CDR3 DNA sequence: TGTGCCAGCAGCCTCAGACTAGCGGGAGTAGGAGATACGCAGTATTTT. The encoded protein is CASSLRLAGVGDTQYF.

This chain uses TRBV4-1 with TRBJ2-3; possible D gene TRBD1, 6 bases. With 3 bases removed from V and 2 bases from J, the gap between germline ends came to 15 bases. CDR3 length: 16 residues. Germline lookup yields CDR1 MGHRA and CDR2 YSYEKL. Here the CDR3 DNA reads TGCGCCAGCAGCCACCTGAGGACAGCAGTCACAGATACGCAGTATTTT. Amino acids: CASSHLRTAVTDTQYF.

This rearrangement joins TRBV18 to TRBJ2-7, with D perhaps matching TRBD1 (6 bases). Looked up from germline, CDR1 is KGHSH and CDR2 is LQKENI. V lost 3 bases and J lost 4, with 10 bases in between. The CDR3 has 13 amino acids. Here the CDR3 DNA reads TGTGCCAGCTCACCGAACACAGGGTACGAGCAGTACTTC. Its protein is CASSPNTGYEQYF.

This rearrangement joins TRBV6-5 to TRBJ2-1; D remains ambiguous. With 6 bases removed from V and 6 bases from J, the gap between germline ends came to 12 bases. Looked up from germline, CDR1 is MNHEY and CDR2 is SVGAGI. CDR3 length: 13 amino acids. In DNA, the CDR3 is TGTGCCAGCAGCTATAATAGACTCAATGAGCAGTTCTTC. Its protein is CASSYNRLNEQFF.

The CDR3 region is CAISESEGRTNTGELFF. Written as DNA, the CDR3 is TGTGCCATCAGTGAGTCCGAGGGCAGGACGAACACCGGGGAGCTGTTTTTT. The chain combines TRBV10-3 with TRBJ2-2, with D perhaps TRBD2 (5 bases). V lost 0 bases and J lost 0, with 11 bases in between. The CDR3 runs 17 residues. CDR1 is ENHRY, CDR2 SYGVKD, per germline.

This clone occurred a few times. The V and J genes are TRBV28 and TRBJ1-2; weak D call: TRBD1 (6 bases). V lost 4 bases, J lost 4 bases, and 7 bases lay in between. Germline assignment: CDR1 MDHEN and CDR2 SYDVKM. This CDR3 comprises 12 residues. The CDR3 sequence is CASSSGAYGYTF. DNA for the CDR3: TGTGCCAGCAGTTCAGGGGCCTATGGCTACACCTTC.

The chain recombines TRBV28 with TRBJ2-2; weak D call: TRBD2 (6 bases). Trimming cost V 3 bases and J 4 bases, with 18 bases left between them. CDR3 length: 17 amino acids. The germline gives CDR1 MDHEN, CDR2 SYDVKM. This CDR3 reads CASSLGPDGTPTGELFF. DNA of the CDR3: TGTGCCAGCAGTTTGGGGCCGGATGGGACTCCCACCGGGGAGCTGTTTTTT.

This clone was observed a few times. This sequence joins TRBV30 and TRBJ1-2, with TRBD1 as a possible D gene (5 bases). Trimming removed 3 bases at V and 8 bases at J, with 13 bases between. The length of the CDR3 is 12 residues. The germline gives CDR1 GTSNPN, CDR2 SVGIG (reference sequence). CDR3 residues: CAWRPGHGGYTF. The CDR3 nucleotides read TGTGCCTGGAGACCCGGACATGGAGGCTACACCTTC.

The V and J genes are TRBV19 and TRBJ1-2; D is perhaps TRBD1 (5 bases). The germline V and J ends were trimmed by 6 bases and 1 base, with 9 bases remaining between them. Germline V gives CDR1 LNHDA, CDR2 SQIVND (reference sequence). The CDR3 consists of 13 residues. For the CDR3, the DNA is TGTGCCAGTAGGCTGGGGGGTAACTATGGCTACACCTTC. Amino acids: CASRLGGNYGYTF. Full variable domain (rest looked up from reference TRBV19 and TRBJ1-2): DGGITQSPKYLFRKEGQNVTLSCEQNLNHDAMYWYRQDPGQGLRLIYYSQIVNDFQKGDIAEGYSVSREKKESFPLTVTSAQKNPTAFYLCASRLGGNYGYTFGSGTRLTVV.

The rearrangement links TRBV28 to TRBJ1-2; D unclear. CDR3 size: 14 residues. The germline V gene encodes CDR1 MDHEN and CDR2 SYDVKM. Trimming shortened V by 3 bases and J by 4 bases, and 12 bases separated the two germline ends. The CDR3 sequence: CASSFRGRFYGYTF. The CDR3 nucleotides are TGTGCCAGCAGTTTCCGCGGAAGATTCTATGGCTACACCTTC.